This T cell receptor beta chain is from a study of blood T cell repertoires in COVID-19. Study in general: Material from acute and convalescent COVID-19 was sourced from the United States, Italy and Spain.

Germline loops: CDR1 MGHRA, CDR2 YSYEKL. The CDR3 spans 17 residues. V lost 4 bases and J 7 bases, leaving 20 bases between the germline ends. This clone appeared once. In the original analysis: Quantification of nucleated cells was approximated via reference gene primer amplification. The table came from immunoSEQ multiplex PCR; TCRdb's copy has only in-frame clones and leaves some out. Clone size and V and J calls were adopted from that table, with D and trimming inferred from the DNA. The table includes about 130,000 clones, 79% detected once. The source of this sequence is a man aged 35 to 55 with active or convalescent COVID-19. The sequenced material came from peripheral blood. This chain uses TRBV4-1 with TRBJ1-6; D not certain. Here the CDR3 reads CASSLRLEGGGNSPLHF. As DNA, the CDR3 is TGCGCCAGCAGCCTCCGGCTCGAGGGCGGAGGGAATTCACCCCTCCACTTT.